These 18 T cell receptor beta chains were sequenced from one sample in a study of human T cells and chemical hapten exposure. TCRdb processed the RACE reads anew with MiXCR; each CDR3 protein has one entry. The sample lists about 120,000 distinct CDR3 sequences; roughly an eighth were seen once. Noted time point: patch test 1, 2 weeks after DPC sensitization. The treatment: therapeutic diphenylcyclopropenone sensitization with weekly scalp DPC. The sample in question was whole blood, obtained in connection with sensitization to the hapten diphenylcyclopropenone (DPC). Receptors originate from a man between 18 and 29 years old with alopecia areata. Some clones in this sample may be carry-over from other donors' samples.

This clonotype was seen more than once but under ten times. The gene calls are TRBV9 and TRBJ1-1; tentatively, D is TRBD1 (6 bases). Per the germline V gene, CDR1 is SGDLS and CDR2 is YYNGEE. The germline V and J ends were trimmed by 0 bases and 1 base, with 10 bases remaining between them. The CDR3 covers 15 residues. The CDR3 reads CASSVDGRGNTEAFF. CDR3 nucleotides: TGTGCCAGCAGCGTAGATGGCAGGGGGAACACTGAAGCTTTCTTT. The entire variable domain, with the rest obtained from reference TRBV9 and TRBJ1-1, is as follows: DSGVTQTPKHLITATGQRVTLRCSPRSGDLSVYWYQQSLDQGLQFLIQYYNGEERAKGNILERFSAQQFPDLHSELNLSSLELGDSALYFCASSVDGRGNTEAFFGQGTRLTVV.

This clonotype has more than one count but fewer than ten. The chain is built from TRBV6-5 and TRBJ1-4; TRBD1 might be the D (5 bases). The CDR3 runs to 15 residues. The ends were cut back, 2 bases at V and 5 bases at J, with 12 bases in the middle. CDR1 MNHEY and CDR2 SVGAGI come from the germline V gene. The CDR3: CASSYDGRENEKLFF. The CDR3, as DNA: TGTGCCAGCAGTTACGACGGCAGGGAGAATGAAAAACTGTTTTTT.

This clonotype appeared a few times. This chain joins TRBV5-1 and TRBJ1-2; a weak D match, TRBD1 (5 bases). This CDR3 has 14 amino acids. V lost 4 bases and J lost 11, with 21 bases in between. In germline, CDR1 is SGHRS, CDR2 YFSETQ. The CDR3 bases are TGCGCCAGCAGCCCATACTCCGGGACTGATTTGTACACCTTC. Its translation: CASSPYSGTDLYTF.

This clonotype was seen at least ten times. CDR3 protein: CASSVGPYEQYF. CDR3 DNA sequence: TGTGCCAGCAGTGTGGGGCCCTACGAGCAGTACTTC. The rearrangement joins TRBV12-3 or TRBV12-4 to TRBJ2-7; TRBD1 is a possible D gene (5 bases). Between the trimmed V and J ends, which lost 5 bases and 2 bases, there was a span of 7 bases. This CDR3 region has 12 residues.

A few counts support this clonotype. J is TRBJ1-1 and V is TRBV21-1; TRBD1 is the table's D call and was not checked against the DNA. TRBV21-1 is shown as a pseudogene. The CDR3 totals 13 residues. The DNA of the CDR3 is TGTGCCGGGGACAGTGGTGATAACACTGAAGCTTTCTTT. Translating gives CAGDSGDNTEAFF.

This clonotype was recorded many times. The chain carries TRBV12-3 or TRBV12-4 and TRBJ1-5, with D uncertain. This CDR3 contains 18 residues. V lost 1 base to trimming and J lost 1 base, with 17 bases between them. CDR3 bases: TGTGCCAGCAGTTTAGTGTGGGCGGGTGGTGGAAGCAATCAGCCCCAGCATTTT. It encodes CASSLVWAGGGSNQPQHF.

This clonotype occurred a few times. The chain couples TRBV29-1 to TRBJ1-1; D not certain. The CDR3 runs to 14 residues. CDR1 and CDR2 (germline): SQVTM, ANQGSEA. V lost 4 bases and J 1 base, leaving 13 bases between the germline ends. The CDR3 DNA reads TGCAGCGTTGGCTACGAAGGAGAGAACACTGAAGCTTTCTTT. Translating it yields CSVGYEGENTEAFF. The variable domain in full, completed from reference TRBV29-1 and TRBJ1-1, reads SAVISQKPSRDICQRGTSLTIQCQVDSQVTMMFWYRQQPGQSLTLIATANQGSEATYESGFVIDKFPISRPNLTFSTLTVSNMSPEDSSIYLCSVGYEGENTEAFFGQGTRLTVV.

The chain uses TRBV5-4 and TRBJ2-5; 10 bases line up with TRBD2. The J segment lost 5 bases and the V segment lost 0 bases, leaving 7 bases of the junction unmatched. CDR3 length: 16 residues. Germline values: CDR1 SGHNT, CDR2 YYREEE (reference sequence). CDR3 sequence (DNA): TGTGCCAGCAGCTTGGGGGGGACTAGCGTTTTCGAGACCCAGTACTTC. This translates into CASSLGGTSVFETQYF.

The V gene is TRBV5-1, the J gene TRBJ2-1, with a tentative D call TRBD1 (6 bases). The V gene lost 0 bases and the J gene lost 5 bases, with 12 bases spanning the gap. Germline CDR1 SGHRS, CDR2 YFSETQ. CDR3 length equals 15 residues. This CDR3 reads CASSLVVTGDNEQFF. The CDR3 DNA reads TGCGCCAGCAGCTTGGTTGTGACAGGTGACAATGAGCAGTTCTTC.

This clonotype has just a few counts. This chain joins TRBV20-1 and TRBJ2-2; D is unresolved. The ends were cut back, 6 bases at V and 1 base at J, with 12 bases in the middle. The CDR3 has 14 amino acids. Germline lookup yields CDR1 DFQATT and CDR2 SNEGSKA (reference sequence). The CDR3 loop is CSATRILNTGELFF. The DNA for the CDR3 is TGCAGTGCGACCCGGATTTTGAACACCGGGGAGCTGTTTTTT.

Sample share makes this clonotype medium-sized. J is TRBJ1-5 and V is TRBV7-2, with a tentative D call TRBD1 (5 bases). Germline V CDR1 and CDR2: SGHTA, FQGNSA. The CDR3 length is 14 residues. V was clipped by 5 bases and J by 7 bases, with 15 bases between them. The CDR3 loop is CASSLSGARQPQHF. In DNA form, the CDR3 reads TGTGCCAGCAGCCTAAGCGGGGCAAGACAGCCCCAGCATTTT.

This clonotype was counted between two and nine times. CDR3 nucleotides: TGTGCCACCCGACCGACAGGCTTTTCATTGGGAAACACCATATATTTT. Translating it yields CATRPTGFSLGNTIYF. The chain links TRBV19 to TRBJ1-3, with D possibly being TRBD1 (6 bases). The V gene's germline CDR1 is LNHDA and CDR2 SQIVND (reference sequence). V was trimmed by 10 bases and J by 4 bases, leaving 23 bases between them. The CDR3 length is 16 residues.

The gene calls are TRBV20-1 and TRBJ2-5; D is perhaps TRBD1 (5 bases). Germline-derived CDR1 and CDR2 are DFQATT and SNEGSKA (reference sequence). CDR3 length: 12 amino acids. V was cut by 5 bases and J by 0 bases, with 7 bases left in between. The CDR3, as DNA: TGCAGTGCTTCAGGGTACCAAGAGACCCAGTACTTC. This encodes CSASGYQETQYF.

V usage is TRBV7-9 and J usage is TRBJ2-3; 10 bases map to TRBD2. The V gene's germline CDR1 is SEHNR and CDR2 FQNEAQ (reference sequence). The CDR3 covers 16 residues. Trimming at V came to 4 bases and at J to 2 bases, leaving 6 bases not matched to a gene. The DNA for the CDR3 is TGTGCCAGCAGCTCGAAGACTAGCGGGTTCACAGATACGCAGTATTTT. It specifies CASSSKTSGFTDTQYF.

This clonotype was seen only a few times. The chain carries TRBV6-2 or TRBV6-3 and TRBJ2-6; D not certain. Germline assignment: CDR1 MNHEY and CDR2 SVGEGT. The CDR3 extends over 15 amino acids. Trimming cost V 6 bases and J 0 bases, with 9 bases left between them. The CDR3 sequence is CASSLHSSGANVLTF. In DNA, the CDR3 is TGTGCCAGCAGCCTACACAGCTCTGGGGCCAACGTCCTGACTTTC.

At least ten counts were recorded for this clonotype. J is TRBJ2-2 and V is TRBV28; 7 bases are shared with TRBD1. The CDR3 is 11 residues long. After removal of 5 bases from V and 14 bases from J, the junction contained 5 bases not matched to a gene. In germline, CDR1 is MDHEN, CDR2 SYDVKM. Written as DNA, the CDR3 is TGTGCCAGCAGTGCACAGGGGAATCTGTTTTTT. This codes for CASSAQGNLFF.

The rearrangement joins TRBV14 to TRBJ1-1, with D possibly being TRBD1 (5 bases). Trimming took off 5 bases at V and 1 base at J, with 8 bases between the two ends. This CDR3 spans 13 amino acids. The germline CDR1 and CDR2 sequences are SGHDN and FVKESK. The CDR3 coding sequence is TGTGCCAGCAGCACGCAGGGGAACACTGAAGCTTTCTTT. It encodes CASSTQGNTEAFF.

This clonotype has only a few counts. J is TRBJ2-7 and V is TRBV2; 7 bases align to TRBD1. From germline, CDR1 is SNHLY and CDR2 FYNNEI. The CDR3 loop spans 12 amino acids. J was trimmed by 5 bases and V by 6 bases; bases with no gene match: 4. CDR3 DNA: TGTGCCAGCAGGGGAACAGGGGACGAGCAGTACTTC. Translation gives CASRGTGDEQYF.